Listed below are T cell receptor beta chains from one sample, sequenced in a study of patients and donors after allogeneic stem cell transplantation. TCRdb independently ran MiXCR on the RT-PCR reads; one entry per CDR3 protein. The data contain about 960,000 distinct CDR3 sequences, more than 15% of them singletons. The sequenced material came from blood, either unsorted or a sorted T cell fraction (not recorded which). These receptor sequences come from a human donor who was either an allogeneic HSCT recipient or a stem cell or donor lymphocyte infusion donor (not recorded which). It is not recorded whose cells these are; they may come from a transplant donor. Each CDR3 is given with its conserved first and last residue. A D gene is named only where the DNA matches it firmly. Rows may omit the clone size; those that give it use once, few, many or a size class.

TRBV4-3	TRBJ2-1	-	TRBD2	CASSQGLAGGRINNEQFF	TGCGCCAGCAGCCAGGGATTAGCGGGGGGGCGGATCAACAATGAGCAGTTCTTC
TRBV25-1	TRBJ1-5	-	-	CASSEPTGTLNQPQHF	TGTGCCAGCAGTGAGCCGACGGGCACCCTAAATCAGCCCCAGCATTTT
TRBV18	TRBJ1-1	-	TRBD1	CASSPRDRDTEAFF	TGTGCCAGCTCACCAAGGGACAGGGACACTGAAGCTTTCTTT
TRBV4-2	TRBJ2-2	-	-	CASSQEAVVNTGELFF	TGTGCCAGCAGCCAAGAGGCGGTAGTAAACACCGGCGAGCTGTTTTTT
TRBV7-2	TRBJ1-1	many	-	CASSFSATEAFF	TGTGCCAGCAGCTTTTCGGCCACTGAAGCTTTCTTT
TRBV7-9	TRBJ2-7	-	TRBD1	CASSLDRGNHEQYF	TGTGCCAGCAGCCTGGACAGGGGAAACCACGAGCAGTACTTC
TRBV15	TRBJ2-1	-	TRBD2	CATSRDGTSGSNEQFF	TGTGCCACCAGCAGAGATGGGACTAGCGGCAGCAATGAGCAGTTCTTC
TRBV12-3/TRBV12-4	TRBJ1-2	-	-	CASTTAVGVDYGYTF	TGTGCCAGCACTACCGCGGTAGGTGTCGACTATGGCTACACCTTC
TRBV5-1	TRBJ2-3	-	TRBD1	CASSLVGTGGSDTQYF	TGCGCCAGCAGCTTGGTTGGGACAGGGGGGTCAGATACGCAGTATTTT
TRBV24-1	TRBJ2-1	-	TRBD2	CATSDLGTSKGPNEQFF	TGTGCCACCAGTGATCTGGGGACTAGCAAGGGACCCAATGAGCAGTTCTTC
TRBV4-1	TRBJ1-6	-	TRBD1	CASSQDRGPPALHF	TGCGCCAGCAGCCAAGATAGGGGGCCCCCAGCCCTCCACTTT
TRBV12-3/TRBV12-4	TRBJ2-3	many	-	CASARKSPASTDTQYF	TGTGCCAGCGCGAGGAAGAGTCCGGCTAGCACAGATACGCAGTATTTT
TRBV10-3	TRBJ2-7	few	-	CAISESGLGGDYEQYF	TGTGCCATCAGTGAGTCTGGTCTAGGGGGAGACTACGAGCAGTACTTC
TRBV3-1	TRBJ2-7	once	-	CASSQGWLQRRAELYEQYF	TGTGCCAGCAGCCAAGGCTGGCTCCAACGACGCGCCGAACTCTACGAGCAGTACTTC
TRBV20-1	TRBJ2-3	many	-	CSASRSAGRGTDTQYF	TGCAGTGCTAGTAGGTCCGCGGGAAGGGGCACAGATACGCAGTATTTT
TRBV27	TRBJ1-1	few	-	CASNSAGNTEAFF	TGTGCCAGCAACTCCGCCGGGAACACTGAAGCTTTCTTT